Given below is one T cell receptor (beta chain) in context. What antigen it recognizes has not been identified. Qualities for individual bases were not recorded, and no much larger clone is one base off. The sample originates from a study of T cell responses to AZD1222 COVID-19 vaccine (dated by TCRdb to the early 2020s). Looking at the study overall: TCR sequencing was performed for roughly 250 trial participants, of whom 200 to 210 were given two doses of AZD1222 and some 25 were given two doses of MenACWY control vaccine. Trial participants were enrolled by age into 18-55, 56-69 and 70-plus year subgroups, with approximately 150, 30 and 60 TCR-sequenced participants respectively. Study-wide findings and limitations: Only five to seven AZD1222 recipients were SARS-CoV-2 seropositive at baseline, limiting conclusions about previously exposed vaccinees. A significant rise in spike-specific TCR breadth and depth was observed after two AZD1222 doses relative to day 0 and relative to MenACWY recipients. Nearly half of unique spike-specific TCRs reportedly recognized epitopes outside regions mutated in the B.1.351 and B.1.1.7 variants. Because no day 14 peak-response samples were available, the repertoires could be characterized only after the peak T cell response. Participants were mostly white British, with more females than males. The authors suggested clonal diversity may have been underestimated. The whole spike protein was spanned by vaccine-associated CD4 TCRs, and dominant responses were seen in regions 160-218 and 743-854. In the small 56-69-year group, the increase in depth fell short of significance, most likely because of low power.

The time point tag for this specimen amounts to: about 28 days (+/-7) after the second vaccine dose. AZD1222 recipients given second doses at about 4 weeks or at about 12 weeks were pooled, since spike-specific TCR depth and breadth were not found to differ between the two schedules. Vaccinee samples came from UK trials COV001 and COV002, including a single-blind randomized controlled phase 2/3 trial of AZD1222 (ChAdOx1 nCoV-19) in healthy adults. For TCRbeta chain sequencing, PBMC samples were collected from trial participants at day 0 and at day 28 after the second dose. The CDR3 regions of human TCRbeta chains were analyzed by immunosequencing. The published analysis was carried out like this. TCRs in the repertoires were matched against a reference library of SARS-CoV-2-specific TCRs that had been generated with the MIRA antigen-specificity platform. Breadth was defined as the fraction of unique TCRs that were SARS-CoV-2-associated. Depth was defined as the fraction of total T cells that were SARS-CoV-2-associated. Using the MIRA data, each spike-specific TCR was mapped to the spike region that the TCR reacts to and placed in a CD4 or CD8 class. Log10-transformed breadth and depth values were compared by one-way ANOVA with Sidak's multiple comparisons tests. TCRdb took over this immuneACCESS table, retaining in-frame rearrangements with V and J assigned. Such tables are incomplete; in checked studies, under half of the missing clones stem from an unresolved V gene, and the remainder is unexplained. The DNA gave D and trimming, while V, J and clone size come from that table. Present in this sample are approximately 75,000 clones, about nine tenths of which were seen just once. Of the sample, around 20% falls within the top ten clones.

The sequencing here drew on peripheral blood, taken 28 days after the second AZD1222 dose. The sequence derives from an adult who received the AZD1222 COVID-19 vaccine.

The CDR3 region: CASSFQGGPAFF. The DNA sequence is as follows: TGTGCCAGCAGTTTCCAAGGGGGTCCGGCTTTCTTT. The chain links TRBV25-1 with TRBJ1-1, and TRBD1 may be the D gene, going by 6 matching bases. Cut back by 5 bases and 11 bases, the V and J ends lie 15 bases apart. The CDR3 spans 12 residues, from the cysteine through the phenylalanine. Just CDR3 DNA is preserved here, 36 bases in frame from base 1. According to the germline V gene, CDR1 reads MGHDK and CDR2 reads SYGVNS. Reference TRBV25-1 and TRBJ1-1 proteins supply the regions before and after the CDR3; the full variable domain is: EADIYQTPRYLVIGTGKKITLECSQTMGHDKMYWYQQDPGMELHLIHYSYGVNSTEKGDLSSESTVSRIRTEHFPLTLESARPSHTSQYLCASSFQGGPAFFGQGTRLTVV.